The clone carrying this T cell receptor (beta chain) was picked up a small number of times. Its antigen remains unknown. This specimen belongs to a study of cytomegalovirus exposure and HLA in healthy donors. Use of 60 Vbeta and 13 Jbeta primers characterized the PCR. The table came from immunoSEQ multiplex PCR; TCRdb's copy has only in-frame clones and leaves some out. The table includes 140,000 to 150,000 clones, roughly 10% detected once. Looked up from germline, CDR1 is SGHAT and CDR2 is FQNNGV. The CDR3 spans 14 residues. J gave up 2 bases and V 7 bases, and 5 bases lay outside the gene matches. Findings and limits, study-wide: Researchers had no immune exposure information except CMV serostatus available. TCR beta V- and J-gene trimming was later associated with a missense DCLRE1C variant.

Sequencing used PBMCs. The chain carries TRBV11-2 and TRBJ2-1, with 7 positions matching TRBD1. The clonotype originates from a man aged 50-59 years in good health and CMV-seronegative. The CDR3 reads CASTRTGPYNEQFF. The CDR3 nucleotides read TGTGCCAGCACCCGGACAGGACCCTACAATGAGCAGTTCTTC.